Reported below is one TCR beta chain. Its antigen is unidentified. This entry belongs to a study of CD8 T cells in ankylosing spondylitis. The CDR3 sequence is 13 residues long. V shed 8 bases and J 1 base; nucleotides not matched to a gene: 4. Germline loops: CDR1 MNHEY, CDR2 SMNVEV (reference sequence). Study-wide findings and caveats: CD8+ by phenotype, disease-linked clones were relatively rare in peripheral blood.

A quantitative 5'-RACE method, one with molecular barcodes, was used to make TCR beta libraries. TCRdb independently ran MiXCR on the 5' RACE reads; one entry per CDR3 protein. The data contain some 200,000 distinct CDR3 sequences, about 13% of them seen just once; the ten biggest clones take up 15% to 20%. The clonotype comes from a male donor with ankylosing spondylitis or in good health (not recorded which). The sample taken for sequencing was blood, either unsorted or a sorted T cell fraction (not recorded which). This chain connects TRBV27 to TRBJ2-7; 8 bases fit TRBD2. This CDR3 is CASGLATSYEQYF. The CDR3 DNA is TGTGCCAGCGGACTAGCTACGTCCTACGAGCAGTACTTC.